This is a list of T cell receptor beta chains from one sample in a study of patients and donors after allogeneic stem cell transplantation. Each CDR3 protein gets one entry after TCRdb re-called the RT-PCR reads with MiXCR. Seen here are about a million distinct CDR3 sequences, roughly 18% observed once, and the top ten hold 5.5% to 6.5%. Sequenced material: blood, either unsorted or a sorted T cell fraction (not recorded which). The receptors were gathered from a human donor who was either an allogeneic HSCT recipient or a stem cell or donor lymphocyte infusion donor (not recorded which). It is not recorded whose cells these are; they may come from a transplant donor. The CDR3 runs from the conserved cysteine through the conserved F or W. Fields, in order: clone size, D gene, V gene, J gene, CDR3 protein, CDR3 DNA. A D gene is named only where the DNA matches it firmly. Size tells how often a clone was seen (once, few, many) or the class of an expanded clone, and some rows leave it out.

few	TRBD2	TRBV30	TRBJ2-7	CAWSVGGEQYF	TGTGCCTGGAGTGTCGGGGGGGAGCAGTACTTC
.	TRBD1	TRBV6-5	TRBJ2-4	CASSYSGQGAKTLKNIQYF	TGTGCCAGCAGTTACTCAGGACAGGGGGCAAAGACCCTCAAAAACATTCAGTACTTC
.	TRBD2	TRBV6-1	TRBJ2-1	CASRTSGGQNSYNEQFF	TGTGCCAGCAGGACTAGCGGGGGGCAGAACTCCTACAATGAGCAGTTCTTC
.	.	TRBV4-1	TRBJ2-5	CASSQAEIQETQYF	TGCGCCAGCAGCCAAGCGGAGATCCAAGAGACCCAGTACTTC
.	TRBD2	TRBV10-3	TRBJ2-7	CATASGSYEQYF	TGTGCCACAGCTAGCGGGAGTTACGAGCAGTACTTC
.	TRBD1	TRBV18	TRBJ2-5	CASSPPSVRGRETQYF	TGTGCCAGCTCACCACCGTCGGTCAGGGGGAGAGAGACCCAGTACTTC
many	.	TRBV6-5	TRBJ1-5	CASSEALQPQHF	TGTGCCAGCAGTGAGGCATTACAGCCCCAGCATTTT
many	.	TRBV13	TRBJ1-1	CASSLFVNTEAFF	TGTGCCAGCAGCTTATTCGTGAACACTGAAGCTTTCTTT
few	.	TRBV7-6	TRBJ1-4	CASSLAKTDPKEKLFF	TGTGCCAGCAGCTTAGCAAAGACAGACCCCAAGGAAAAACTGTTTTTT
many	.	TRBV5-1	TRBJ2-1	CASSLAIYPNEQFF	TGCGCCAGCAGCTTGGCCATCTATCCGAATGAGCAGTTCTTC
few	.	TRBV12-3/TRBV12-4	TRBJ2-7	CASSYRLTRRTNSYEQYF	TGTGCCAGCAGTTATAGACTGACGCGGCGGACTAACTCCTACGAGCAGTACTTC
few	.	TRBV5-1	TRBJ2-2	CASSLSQGPNTGELFF	TGCGCCAGCAGCTTGAGTCAGGGGCCGAACACCGGGGAGCTGTTTTTT
.	TRBD1	TRBV12-3/TRBV12-4	TRBJ1-1	CASRGYGTGATEAFF	TGTGCCAGCAGAGGGTACGGGACAGGGGCCACTGAAGCTTTCTTT
once	.	TRBV5-8	TRBJ1-6	CAGGVYNSPLHF	TGTGCCGGAGGGGTATACAATTCACCCCTCCACTTT
few	.	TRBV20-1	TRBJ1-2	CSARDPPTDSYTF	TGCAGTGCTAGAGATCCCCCGACAGACAGCTACACCTTC
.	.	TRBV7-2	TRBJ2-3	CASSLAPTRRGDTQYF	TGTGCCAGCAGCTTAGCGCCCACACGGCGTGGGGATACGCAGTATTTT
few	.	TRBV9	TRBJ1-2	CASSVDTGSYGYTF	TGTGCCAGCAGCGTAGACACCGGCTCCTATGGCTACACCTTC
.	TRBD2	TRBV9	TRBJ2-2	CASSVVGLAGGSTGELFF	TGTGCCAGCAGCGTAGTCGGACTAGCGGGAGGAAGCACCGGGGAGCTGTTTTTT
.	TRBD2	TRBV2	TRBJ2-1	CASTPLANSYNEQFF	TGTGCCAGCACCCCACTAGCGAACTCCTACAATGAGCAGTTCTTC
.	TRBD1	TRBV12-3/TRBV12-4	TRBJ1-2	CASSLNRGLDISGYTF	TGTGCCAGCAGTTTAAACAGGGGGCTTGATATCTCGGGCTACACCTTC
few	.	TRBV12-3/TRBV12-4	TRBJ1-3	CASSPTSSGNTIYF	TGTGCCAGCAGCCCGACAAGCTCTGGAAACACCATATATTTT
.	TRBD1	TRBV19	TRBJ2-1	CASEDRGRLDEQFF	TGTGCCTCAGAGGACAGGGGGCGCTTAGATGAGCAGTTCTTC
few	.	TRBV5-1	TRBJ2-5	CASSLAGKGKQETQYF	TGCGCCAGCAGCTTGGCCGGGAAGGGGAAACAAGAGACCCAGTACTTC
few	.	TRBV20-1	TRBJ1-3	CSACGKENTIYF	TGCAGTGCGTGCGGAAAGGAGAACACCATATATTTT
.	.	TRBV7-3	TRBJ2-2	CASSLDPVAGELFF	TGTGCCAGCAGCTTAGATCCCGTAGCCGGGGAGCTGTTTTTT
.	TRBD2	TRBV4-1	TRBJ2-3	CASSQDPLAGVGTDTQYF	TGCGCCAGCAGCCAAGATCCCCTAGCGGGAGTAGGGACAGATACGCAGTATTTT
.	.	TRBV20-1	TRBJ2-2	CSAPFQAAGELFF	TGCAGTGCCCCATTTCAAGCCGCCGGGGAGCTGTTTTTT
few	.	TRBV20-1	TRBJ1-2	CSARDARWNYGYTF	TGCAGTGCTAGAGATGCCCGGTGGAACTATGGCTACACCTTC
few	.	TRBV20-1	TRBJ2-1	CSASGYNEQFF	TGCAGTGCTAGCGGTTACAATGAGCAGTTCTTC
.	.	TRBV7-6	TRBJ2-5	CASSVRFQETQYF	TGTGCCAGCAGCGTAAGGTTCCAAGAGACCCAGTACTTC
few	TRBD2	TRBV5-6	TRBJ2-7	CASTRRMAGGGEQYF	TGTGCCAGCACCCGTCGAATGGCGGGAGGGGGAGAGCAGTACTTC
.	.	TRBV4-1	TRBJ2-1	CASKASAYNEQFF	TGCGCCAGCAAGGCTAGCGCGTACAATGAGCAGTTCTTC
.	.	TRBV30	TRBJ2-7	CVGRGGGSYEQYF	TGTGTCGGCAGGGGAGGAGGATCCTACGAGCAGTACTTC
few	TRBD2	TRBV3-1	TRBJ2-3	CASSLGLAGVVDTQYF	TGTGCCAGCAGCCTAGGACTAGCGGGCGTCGTGGATACGCAGTATTTT
.	.	TRBV27	TRBJ2-7	CASSLGPSGRYEQYF	TGTGCCAGCAGTCTAGGACCCTCGGGGAGGTACGAGCAGTACTTC
.	.	TRBV30	TRBJ1-2	CAWMDRVYGYTF	TGTGCCTGGATGGACAGAGTCTATGGCTACACCTTC
many	.	TRBV29-1	TRBJ2-1	CSVVSNFEQFF	TGCAGCGTTGTGAGCAACTTTGAGCAGTTCTTC